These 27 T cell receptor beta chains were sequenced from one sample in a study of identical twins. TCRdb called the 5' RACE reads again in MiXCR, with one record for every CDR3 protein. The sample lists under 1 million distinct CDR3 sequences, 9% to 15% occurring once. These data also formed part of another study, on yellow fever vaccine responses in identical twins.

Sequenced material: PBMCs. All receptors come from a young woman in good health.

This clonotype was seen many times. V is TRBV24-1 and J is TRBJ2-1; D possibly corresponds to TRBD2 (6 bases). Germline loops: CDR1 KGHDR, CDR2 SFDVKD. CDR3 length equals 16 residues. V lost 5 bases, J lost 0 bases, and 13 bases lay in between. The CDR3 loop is CATSAGTYSSYNEQFF. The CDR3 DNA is TGTGCCACCAGTGCTGGGACTTACAGCTCCTACAATGAGCAGTTCTTC.

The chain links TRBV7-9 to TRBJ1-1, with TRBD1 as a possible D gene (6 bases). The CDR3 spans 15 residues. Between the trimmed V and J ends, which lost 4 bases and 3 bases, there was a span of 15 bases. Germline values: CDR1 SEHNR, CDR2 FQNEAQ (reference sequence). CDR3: CASSSAQGQDTEAFF. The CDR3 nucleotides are TGTGCCAGCAGCTCAGCTCAGGGGCAGGACACTGAAGCTTTCTTT.

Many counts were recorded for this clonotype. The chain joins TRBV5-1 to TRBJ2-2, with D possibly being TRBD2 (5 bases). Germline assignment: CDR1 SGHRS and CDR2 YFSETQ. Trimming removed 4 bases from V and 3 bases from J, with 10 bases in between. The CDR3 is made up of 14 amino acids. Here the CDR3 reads CASSQDWYTGELFF. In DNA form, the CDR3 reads TGCGCCAGCAGCCAGGACTGGTACACCGGGGAGCTGTTTTTT.

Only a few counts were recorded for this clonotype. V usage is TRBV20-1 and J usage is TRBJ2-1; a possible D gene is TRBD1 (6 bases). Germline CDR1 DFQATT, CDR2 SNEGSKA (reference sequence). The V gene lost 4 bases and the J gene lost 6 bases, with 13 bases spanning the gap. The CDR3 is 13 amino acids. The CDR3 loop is CSATLTGPNEQFF. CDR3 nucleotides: TGCAGTGCTACCTTAACAGGGCCCAATGAGCAGTTCTTC.

The CDR3 nucleotides are TGCAGCGTTGAAGAACTCTACGAGCAGTACTTC. This codes for CSVEELYEQYF. This sequence joins TRBV29-1 and TRBJ2-7; no clear D gene. This CDR3 comprises 11 residues. V lost 0 bases to trimming and J lost 3 bases, with 3 bases between them. Germline V gene sequence: CDR1 SQVTM, CDR2 ANQGSEA.

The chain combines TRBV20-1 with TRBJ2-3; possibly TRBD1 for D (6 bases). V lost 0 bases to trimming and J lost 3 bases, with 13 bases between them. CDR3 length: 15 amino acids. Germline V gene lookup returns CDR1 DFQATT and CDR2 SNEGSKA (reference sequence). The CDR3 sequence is CSARDGGQGTDTQYF. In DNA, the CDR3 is TGCAGTGCTAGAGATGGGGGACAAGGAACAGATACGCAGTATTTT.

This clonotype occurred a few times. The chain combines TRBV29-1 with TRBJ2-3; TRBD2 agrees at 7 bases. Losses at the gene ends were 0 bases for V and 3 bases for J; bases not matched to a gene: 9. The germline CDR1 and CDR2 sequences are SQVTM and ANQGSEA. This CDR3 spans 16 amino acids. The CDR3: CSVEEGRGSGTDTQYF. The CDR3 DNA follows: TGCAGCGTTGAAGAAGGGCGGGGGTCGGGAACAGATACGCAGTATTTT.

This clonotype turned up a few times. This chain's CDR3 is CASSPDGSNYGYTF. The CDR3 nucleotides read TGTGCCAGCTCACCCGACGGGTCTAACTATGGCTACACCTTC. V gene TRBV18 combines with J gene TRBJ1-2; the D is unclear. This CDR3 has 14 residues. V was pared by 3 bases and J by 0 bases, with 8 bases between. The germline CDR1 and CDR2 sequences are KGHSH and LQKENI.

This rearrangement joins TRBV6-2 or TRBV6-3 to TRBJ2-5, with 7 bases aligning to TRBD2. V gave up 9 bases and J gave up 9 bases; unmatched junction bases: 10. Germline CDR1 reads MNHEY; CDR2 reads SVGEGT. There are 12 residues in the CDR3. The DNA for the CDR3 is TGTGCCAGTCTAGCGGTACGGGGGGCCCAGTACTTC. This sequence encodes CASLAVRGAQYF.

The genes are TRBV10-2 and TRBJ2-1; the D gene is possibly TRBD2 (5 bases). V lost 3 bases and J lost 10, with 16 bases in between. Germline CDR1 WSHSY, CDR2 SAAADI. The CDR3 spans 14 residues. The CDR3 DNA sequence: TGCGCCAGCAGTGATTACTGGCTAGCTGGGGAGCAGTTCTTC. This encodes CASSDYWLAGEQFF.

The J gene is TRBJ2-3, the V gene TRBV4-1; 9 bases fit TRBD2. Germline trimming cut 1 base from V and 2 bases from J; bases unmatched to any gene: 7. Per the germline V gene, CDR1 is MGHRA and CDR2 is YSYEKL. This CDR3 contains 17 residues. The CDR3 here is CASSQGHSGSSTDTQYF. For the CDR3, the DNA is TGCGCCAGCAGCCAAGGACATAGCGGGAGTTCCACAGATACGCAGTATTTT.

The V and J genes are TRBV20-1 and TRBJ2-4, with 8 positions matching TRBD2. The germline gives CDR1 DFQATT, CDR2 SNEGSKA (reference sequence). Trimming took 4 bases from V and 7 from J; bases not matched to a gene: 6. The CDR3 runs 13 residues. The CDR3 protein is CSATGPGGNIQYF. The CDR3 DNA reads TGCAGTGCTACGGGCCCGGGGGGGAACATTCAGTACTTC.

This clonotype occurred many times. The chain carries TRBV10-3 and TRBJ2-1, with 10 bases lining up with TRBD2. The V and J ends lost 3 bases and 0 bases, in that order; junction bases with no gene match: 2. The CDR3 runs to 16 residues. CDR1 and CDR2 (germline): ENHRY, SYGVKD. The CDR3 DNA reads TGTGCCATCAGTGAATCTAGCGGGAGCTCCTACAATGAGCAGTTCTTC. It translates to CAISESSGSSYNEQFF.

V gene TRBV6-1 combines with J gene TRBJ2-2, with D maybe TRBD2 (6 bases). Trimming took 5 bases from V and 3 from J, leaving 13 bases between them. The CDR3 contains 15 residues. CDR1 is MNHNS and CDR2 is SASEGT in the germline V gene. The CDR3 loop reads CASSLRDSDTGELFF. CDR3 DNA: TGTGCCAGCAGTCTCCGGGACTCAGACACCGGGGAGCTGTTTTTT.

DNA of the CDR3: TGTGCCAGCAGCCAAGAAGGCTACGGGACGAACTATGGCTACACCTTC. Translated: CASSQEGYGTNYGYTF. The chain has TRBV3-1 and TRBJ1-2; maybe TRBD1 (5 bases). The CDR3 runs 16 residues. V was pared by 0 bases and J by 2 bases, with 13 bases between. The V gene's germline CDR1 is LGHDT and CDR2 YNNKEL (reference sequence). The whole variable domain, filled in from reference TRBV3-1 and TRBJ1-2, reads DTAVSQTPKYLVTQMGNDKSIKCEQNLGHDTMYWYKQDSKKFLKIMFSYNNKELIINETVPNRFSPKSPDKAHLNLHINSLELGDSAVYFCASSQEGYGTNYGYTFGSGTRLTVV.

The CDR3 here is CASSSNNYEQYF. CDR3 sequence (DNA): TGCGCCAGCAGCTCGAACAACTACGAGCAGTACTTC. This rearrangement joins TRBV5-1 to TRBJ2-7; D gene ambiguous. The length of the CDR3 is 12 residues. CDR1 is SGHRS, CDR2 YFSETQ, per germline. V dropped 3 bases and J dropped 3 bases, with 7 bases sitting between them.

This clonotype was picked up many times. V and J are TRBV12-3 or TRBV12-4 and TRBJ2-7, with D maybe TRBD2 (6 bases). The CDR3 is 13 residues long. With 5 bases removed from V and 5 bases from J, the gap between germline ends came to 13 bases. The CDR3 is CASSPDRGNEQYV. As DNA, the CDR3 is TGTGCCAGCAGTCCCGATCGGGGGAACGAGCAGTACGTC.

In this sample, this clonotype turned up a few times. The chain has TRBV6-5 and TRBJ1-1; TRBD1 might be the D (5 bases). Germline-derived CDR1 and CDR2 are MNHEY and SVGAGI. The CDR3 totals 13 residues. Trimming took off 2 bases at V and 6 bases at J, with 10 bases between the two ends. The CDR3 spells CASSYGAAPEAFF. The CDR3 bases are TGTGCCAGCAGTTACGGGGCCGCACCTGAAGCTTTCTTT.

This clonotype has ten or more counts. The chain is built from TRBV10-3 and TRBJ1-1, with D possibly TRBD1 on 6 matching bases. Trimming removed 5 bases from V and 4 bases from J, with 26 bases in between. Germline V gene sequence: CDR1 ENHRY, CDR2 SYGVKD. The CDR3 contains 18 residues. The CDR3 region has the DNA TGTGCCATCAGTCCCCATGGGGGGACACTAGGGGTGGTCACTGAAGCTTTCTTT. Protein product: CAISPHGGTLGVVTEAFF.

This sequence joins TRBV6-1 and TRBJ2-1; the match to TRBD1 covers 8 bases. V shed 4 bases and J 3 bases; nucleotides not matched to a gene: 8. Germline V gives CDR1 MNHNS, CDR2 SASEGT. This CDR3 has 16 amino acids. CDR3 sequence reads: CASSGRRQGFYNEQFF. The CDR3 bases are TGTGCCAGCAGTGGCAGACGACAGGGGTTCTACAATGAGCAGTTCTTC.

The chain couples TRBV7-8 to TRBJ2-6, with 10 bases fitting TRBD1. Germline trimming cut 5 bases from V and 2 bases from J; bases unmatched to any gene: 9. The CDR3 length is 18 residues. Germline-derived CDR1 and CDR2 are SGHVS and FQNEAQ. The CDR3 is CASSPRPGTGAGANVLTF. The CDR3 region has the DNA TGTGCCAGCAGCCCCAGACCCGGGACAGGGGCTGGGGCCAACGTCCTGACTTTC.

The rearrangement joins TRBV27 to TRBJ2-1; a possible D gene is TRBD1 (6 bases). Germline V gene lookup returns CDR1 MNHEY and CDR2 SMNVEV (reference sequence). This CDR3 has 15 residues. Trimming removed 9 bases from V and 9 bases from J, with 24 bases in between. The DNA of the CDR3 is TGTGCCAGACCTTTCCAGGGGATGGGGGTCAGTGAGCAGTTCTTC. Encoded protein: CARPFQGMGVSEQFF.

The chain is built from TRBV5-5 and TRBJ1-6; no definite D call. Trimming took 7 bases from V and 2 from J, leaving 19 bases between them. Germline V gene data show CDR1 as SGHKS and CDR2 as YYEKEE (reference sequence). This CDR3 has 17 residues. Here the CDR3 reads CASSIPPKEPYNSPLHF. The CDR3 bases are TGTGCCAGCTCAATCCCCCCGAAGGAACCCTATAATTCACCCCTCCACTTT.

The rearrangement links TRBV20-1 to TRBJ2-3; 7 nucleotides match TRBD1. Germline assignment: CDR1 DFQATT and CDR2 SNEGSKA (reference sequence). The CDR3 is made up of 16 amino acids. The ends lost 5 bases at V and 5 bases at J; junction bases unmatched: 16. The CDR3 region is CSARGGDSHSLDTQYF. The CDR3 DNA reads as TGCAGTGCTCGAGGGGGCGACAGCCACAGCCTAGATACGCAGTATTTT.

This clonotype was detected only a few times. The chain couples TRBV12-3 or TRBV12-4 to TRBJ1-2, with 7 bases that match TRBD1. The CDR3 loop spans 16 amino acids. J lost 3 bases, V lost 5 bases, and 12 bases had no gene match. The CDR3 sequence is CASSRGTANNHYGYTF. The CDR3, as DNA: TGTGCCAGCAGTCGAGGGACAGCAAATAACCACTATGGCTACACCTTC.

CDR3 DNA: TGTGCCAGCAGCCAAGGCCCAAGCGGGAGTAAGTACAATGAGCAGTTCTTC. Residues: CASSQGPSGSKYNEQFF. The chain links TRBV3-1 to TRBJ2-1; 8 nucleotides line up with TRBD2. The length of the CDR3 is 17 residues. Germline V gene data show CDR1 as LGHDT and CDR2 as YNNKEL (reference sequence). V shed 1 base, J shed 4 bases, and the junction held 9 bases outside the gene matches.

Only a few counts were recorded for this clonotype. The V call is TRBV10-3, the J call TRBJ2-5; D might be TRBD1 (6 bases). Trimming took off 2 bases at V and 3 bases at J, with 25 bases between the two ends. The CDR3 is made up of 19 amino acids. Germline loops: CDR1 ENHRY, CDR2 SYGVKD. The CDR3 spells CAISEIELPWAGVKETQYF. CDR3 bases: TGTGCCATCAGTGAGATCGAACTTCCTTGGGCAGGGGTGAAAGAGACCCAGTACTTC.